Presented here are 24 T cell receptor beta chains from one specimen sequenced in a study of blood T cell repertoires in COVID-19. Sequencing was performed with immunoSEQ multiplex PCR; in TCRdb, only in-frame clones are kept and a portion is missing. The data show 150,000 to 200,000 clones, about four fifths seen once. Input material: peripheral blood. These receptors were collected from a woman older than 75 with COVID-19, enrolled during active disease.

The chain joins TRBV4-2 to TRBJ2-2; no firm D call. The V end lost 0 bases, the J end lost 5 bases, and 10 bases lay between the germline ends. The CDR3 extends over 15 amino acids. Germline V CDR1 and CDR2: LGHNA, YNFKEQ. The CDR3 spells CASSQETATTGELFF. CDR3 bases: TGTGCCAGCAGCCAAGAAACCGCCACAACCGGGGAGCTGTTTTTT.

This clone was seen just once. This chain connects TRBV7-9 to TRBJ2-7; TRBD1 might be the D (6 bases). CDR1 is SEHNR, CDR2 FQNEAQ, per germline (reference sequence). CDR3 length: 15 residues. V lost 4 bases and J lost 3, with 16 bases in between. The CDR3, as DNA: TGTGCCAGCAGCTCCCAGCCGGGACACCGCTACGAGCAGTACTTC. Translated, it gives CASSSQPGHRYEQYF.

This chain links TRBV30 with TRBJ1-2; the D gene is possibly TRBD1 (6 bases). CDR1 is GTSNPN, CDR2 SVGIG, per germline (reference sequence). Trimming cost V 0 bases and J 6 bases, with 11 bases left between them. This CDR3 has 13 amino acids. CDR3 sequence reads: CAWSVRQGNGYTF. CDR3 DNA sequence: TGTGCCTGGAGTGTACGGCAGGGGAATGGCTACACCTTC.

This rearrangement joins TRBV6-5 to TRBJ2-1; D possibly corresponds to TRBD1 (5 bases). This CDR3 has 14 residues. Trimming left V 7 bases short and J 4 bases short, with 14 bases between. Germline V gene sequence: CDR1 MNHEY, CDR2 SVGAGI. The CDR3 loop reads CASTPFDRYNEQFF. As DNA, the CDR3 is TGTGCCAGCACCCCTTTCGACAGATACAATGAGCAGTTCTTC.

The V and J genes are TRBV5-1 and TRBJ2-7; D might be TRBD2 (5 bases). Germline assignment: CDR1 SGHRS and CDR2 YFSETQ. This CDR3 is 18 amino acids long. Trimming removed 8 bases at V and 0 bases at J, with 27 bases between. CDR3: CARSAPAGGNPNSYEQYF. CDR3 bases: TGCGCCAGGTCAGCCCCCGCAGGAGGCAACCCAAACTCCTACGAGCAGTACTTC.

This rearrangement joins TRBV5-1 to TRBJ2-1, with TRBD1 identical over 9 bases. Losses at the gene ends were 4 bases for V and 7 bases for J; bases not matched to a gene: 9. Germline V gene data show CDR1 as SGHRS and CDR2 as YFSETQ. The CDR3 is 15 amino acids. Written as DNA, the CDR3 is TGCGCCAGCAGCCCTTCGGGGACAGGGCTTAATGAGCAGTTCTTC. Amino acids: CASSPSGTGLNEQFF.

The chain has TRBV10-3 and TRBJ1-2, with 9 bases fitting TRBD1. Germline V gives CDR1 ENHRY, CDR2 SYGVKD. This CDR3 comprises 17 residues. The V segment lost 8 bases and the J segment 0 bases; nucleotides outside the gene matches: 13. The chain's CDR3 is CAIPGQGKGVANYGYTF. In DNA, the CDR3 is TGTGCCATCCCGGGACAGGGAAAAGGTGTGGCTAACTATGGCTACACCTTC.

The chain joins TRBV2 to TRBJ1-2; weak D call: TRBD1 (5 bases). Germline V gene data show CDR1 as SNHLY and CDR2 as FYNNEI. The CDR3 contains 13 residues. V was shortened by 5 bases and J by 5 bases, with 12 bases between the two germline ends. The CDR3 nucleotides read TGTGCCAGCAGTCCCCAGCAGGGTTATGGCTACACCTTC. Translated, it gives CASSPQQGYGYTF.

Points on this clone: The sample has other DNA sequences that encode this CDR3 too. V usage is TRBV12-3 or TRBV12-4 and J usage is TRBJ1-1; no definite D call. The CDR3 contains 13 residues. The V end was cut by 1 base, the J end by 1 base, with 4 bases between. The CDR3 spells CASSLGPNTEAFF. CDR3 sequence (DNA): TGTGCCAGCAGTTTAGGGCCGAACACTGAAGCTTTCTTT.

The chain uses TRBV4-3 and TRBJ2-3; possibly TRBD1 for D (5 bases). The CDR3 contains 14 residues. Trimming pared 3 bases from V and 1 base from J, leaving 8 bases between. Germline loops: CDR1 LGHNA, CDR2 YSLEER. DNA of the CDR3: TGCGCCAGCAGCCAGACCAGGGGCACAGATACGCAGTATTTT. Amino acids: CASSQTRGTDTQYF.

This clone appeared a single time. V is TRBV2 and J is TRBJ1-6; D not certain. Germline-derived CDR1 and CDR2 are SNHLY and FYNNEI. This CDR3 spans 13 amino acids. The V end was cut by 3 bases, the J end by 7 bases, with 7 bases between. The chain's CDR3 is CASSDNRNSPLHF. The CDR3 DNA reads as TGTGCCAGCAGTGATAACAGAAATTCACCCCTCCACTTT.

The V and J genes are TRBV28 and TRBJ2-7; tentatively, D is TRBD1 (5 bases). This CDR3 is 12 amino acids long. V was pared by 9 bases and J by 5 bases, with 14 bases between. Germline V gene sequence: CDR1 MDHEN, CDR2 SYDVKM. Here the CDR3 DNA reads TGTGCCAGTACTGAACAGGCCAACGAGCAGTACTTC. It is translated as CASTEQANEQYF.

V gene TRBV14 combines with J gene TRBJ2-3; 13 nucleotides line up with TRBD2. V lost 6 bases to trimming and J lost 4 bases; unmatched junction nucleotides: 10. Germline V gene lookup returns CDR1 SGHDN and CDR2 FVKESK. There are 17 residues in the CDR3. The CDR3 region has the DNA TGTGCCAGCAGACTAGCGGGAGGGCCGGGGGGCCCAGATACGCAGTATTTT. Amino acids: CASRLAGGPGGPDTQYF.

Details on this clone: Other DNA sequences in the same sample also yield this CDR3. The chain uses TRBV6-1 and TRBJ1-2; unclear D gene. Germline V gene sequence: CDR1 MNHNS, CDR2 SASEGT. This CDR3 is built from 13 residues. V lost 1 base to trimming and J lost 4 bases, with 7 bases between them. CDR3 sequence reads: CASSEGQFYGYTF. CDR3 in DNA: TGTGCCAGCAGTGAAGGCCAGTTCTATGGCTACACCTTC.

V usage is TRBV18 and J usage is TRBJ2-3; perhaps TRBD2 as D (6 bases). Trimming stripped 2 bases from V and 2 bases from J, with 17 bases between. Germline V gene sequence: CDR1 KGHSH, CDR2 LQKENI. The CDR3 spans 17 residues. CDR3 in DNA: TGTGCCAGCTCACCAATGGCGGGGTTGACGTACACAGATACGCAGTATTTT. Its translation is CASSPMAGLTYTDTQYF.

The chain is built from TRBV19 and TRBJ1-3; D gene unclear. The CDR3 is made up of 17 amino acids. CDR1 is LNHDA, CDR2 SQIVND, per germline (reference sequence). V lost 2 bases and J 0 bases, leaving 14 bases between the germline ends. The chain's CDR3 is CASSIYFGGISGNTIYF. DNA of the CDR3: TGTGCCAGTAGTATATATTTCGGCGGTATCTCTGGAAACACCATATATTTT.

This chain connects TRBV19 to TRBJ1-2; the D is unclear. This CDR3 contains 13 residues. Between the trimmed V and J ends, which lost 3 bases and 4 bases, there was a span of 9 bases. Germline V gives CDR1 LNHDA, CDR2 SQIVND (reference sequence). The CDR3 DNA sequence: TGTGCCAGTAGTATCGTCCAGTTCTATGGCTACACCTTC. This encodes CASSIVQFYGYTF.

This clone was recorded a few times. The chain is built from TRBV18 and TRBJ2-7, with 8 nucleotides matching TRBD1. Germline V lookup: CDR1 KGHSH, CDR2 LQKENI. Germline trimming cut 1 base from V and 6 bases from J; bases unmatched to any gene: 11. The CDR3 runs 16 residues. CDR3 sequence reads: CASSPLPSSGGGEQYF. In DNA, the CDR3 is TGTGCCAGCTCACCACTCCCTTCATCAGGGGGCGGCGAGCAGTACTTC.

This clone was observed a single time. The chain links TRBV3-1 (or the pseudogene TRBV3-2) to TRBJ2-1, with 9 bases matching TRBD1. The CDR3 has 15 amino acids. CDR1 and CDR2 (germline): LGHDT, YNNKEL (reference sequence). The ends lost 3 bases at V and 5 bases at J; junction bases unmatched: 5. CDR3 protein: CASSQGQGTHNEQFF. CDR3 in DNA: TGTGCCAGCAGCCAGGGACAGGGAACCCACAATGAGCAGTTCTTC.

This clone was counted once. The CDR3, as DNA: TGTGCCAGCAGTGAACAAGGACAGGCAACGACACCCCTCCACTTT. Protein product: CASSEQGQATTPLHF. The chain couples TRBV2 to TRBJ1-6; 7 bases align to TRBD1. V was clipped by 2 bases and J by 11 bases; unmatched bases: 9. CDR3 length equals 15 residues. CDR1 and CDR2 from the germline V gene are SNHLY and FYNNEI.

J is TRBJ1-5 and V is TRBV19, with D maybe TRBD1 (6 bases). This CDR3 is 20 amino acids long. V shed 3 bases and J shed 4 bases, with 28 bases lying between them. Per the germline V gene, CDR1 is LNHDA and CDR2 is SQIVND (reference sequence). The CDR3 is CASSIGVGQRGGIHNQPQHF. DNA for the CDR3: TGTGCCAGTAGTATTGGGGTCGGACAGCGGGGGGGGATTCATAATCAGCCCCAGCATTTT.

The CDR3 is CAQRLERYTF. DNA for the CDR3: TGTGCCCAGCGACTCGAACGCTACACCTTC. The rearrangement uses TRBV9 and TRBJ1-2, with unresolved D. Germline CDR1 and CDR2: SGDLS and YYNGEE. The CDR3 consists of 10 residues. The V gene lost 10 bases and the J gene lost 9 bases, with 13 bases spanning the gap.

J is TRBJ2-2 and V is TRBV5-1, with D tentatively TRBD1 (5 bases). The CDR3 is made up of 16 amino acids. V was trimmed by 3 bases and J by 4 bases, leaving 16 bases between them. The germline CDR1 and CDR2 sequences are SGHRS and YFSETQ. In DNA, the CDR3 is TGCGCCAGCAGCTCCAGGGTGGTGGTAGGCACCGGGGAGCTGTTTTTT. Encoded protein: CASSSRVVVGTGELFF.

The chain combines TRBV2 with TRBJ1-5, with D uncertain. Germline lookup yields CDR1 SNHLY and CDR2 FYNNEI. The V end lost 4 bases, the J end lost 5 bases, and 6 bases lay between the germline ends. This CDR3 has 12 amino acids. The CDR3 nucleotides are TGTGCCAGCAGTGGCACAGATCAGCCCCAGCATTTT. It codes for CASSGTDQPQHF.